This T cell receptor (beta chain) comes out of a study of blood T cell repertoires in COVID-19. Profiled with immunoSEQ multiplex PCR; TCRdb holds only in-frame clones, not every one. The data hold 60,000 to 75,000 clones, with roughly 85% observed a single time. This CDR3 has 16 amino acids. Losses at the gene ends were 3 bases for V and 6 bases for J; bases not matched to a gene: 6. Germline V lookup: CDR1 SEHNR, CDR2 FQNEAQ (reference sequence). The sample comprised peripheral blood. This TCR derives from a man in his sixties with active or convalescent COVID-19. This chain links TRBV7-9 with TRBJ2-1; 12 positions agree with TRBD2. CDR3: CASSFPLAGGSNEQFF. The CDR3 DNA follows: TGTGCCAGCAGCTTCCCACTAGCGGGGGGCTCCAATGAGCAGTTCTTC.